This T cell receptor (beta chain) is drawn from a study of T cells in Graves' hyperthyroidism and ophthalmopathy. Each ophthalmopathy patient scored at least 3 on the Clinical Activity Score and at least 4 on NOSPECS grade, with duration under 3 months. TCR beta CDR3 sequences were amplified from RNA transcripts. An initial round of RT-PCR targeting the TCR CDR3 relied on the HTBI primer set. TCRdb independently ran MiXCR on the multiplex PCR reads; one entry per CDR3 protein. The sample holds 500,000 to 800,000 distinct CDR3 sequences; more than 14% are singletons and the top ten take 9.5% to 15%. There are 13 residues in the CDR3. From germline, CDR1 is SGHRS and CDR2 YFSETQ. V lost 4 bases and J lost 7, with 12 bases in between.

J is TRBJ1-5 and V is TRBV5-1, with a weak D call TRBD1 (6 bases). The receptor comes from a woman in her fifties or sixties with Graves' ophthalmopathy. The sample taken for sequencing was blood. The CDR3 nucleotides are TGCGCCAGCAGCCTGAGGGGGAAACAGCCCCAGCATTTT. Translation gives CASSLRGKQPQHF.